These T cell receptor beta chains were read from a single sample in a study of technical replicates of blood from several donors. The repertoire was sequenced with immunoSEQ multiplex PCR; TCRdb's copy has only in-frame clones and lacks some. Here the sample spans about 80,000 clones, 90% to 95% being singletons. Sequencing was performed on T cells isolated from PBMCs. The receptors were sampled from a human donor in good health. CDR3s include the opening cysteine and the closing phenylalanine or tryptophan. D genes are given only for firm matches. The size entry is marked missing in some rows and otherwise reads once, few, many or a size class.

size: .; J: TRBJ1-3; D: TRBD1; V: TRBV29-1; DNA: TGCAGCGTGGGGCCGACAGGGGGAAACACCATATATTTT; CDR3: CSVGPTGGNTIYF
size: .; J: TRBJ2-3; D: TRBD2; V: TRBV10-3; DNA: TGTGCCATCAGTGAGTCTATCGGGACTAGCCTCATAGCGGATACGCAGTATTTT; CDR3: CAISESIGTSLIADTQYF
size: .; J: TRBJ1-3; D: TRBD1; V: TRBV19; DNA: TGTGCCAGTTGGGACAGTAACTCTGGAAACACCATATATTTT; CDR3: CASWDSNSGNTIYF
size: .; J: TRBJ1-2; D: .; V: TRBV9; DNA: TGTGCCAGCAGCGCAGGCAGCTCTAACTATGGCTACACCTTC; CDR3: CASSAGSSNYGYTF
size: .; J: TRBJ1-4; D: .; V: TRBV5-1; DNA: TGCGCCAGCAGTTTGGGTTCTTTAGGGGCCGGTGAAAAACTGTTTTTT; CDR3: CASSLGSLGAGEKLFF
size: .; J: TRBJ1-1; D: TRBD1; V: TRBV9; DNA: TGTGCCAGCAGCGCTCAGGGGGCCGAAGCTTTCTTT; CDR3: CASSAQGAEAFF
size: once; J: TRBJ2-2; D: .; V: TRBV10-3; DNA: TGTGCCATCAGTGAGTCGTCCCTAGACAACACCGGGGAGCTGTTTTTT; CDR3: CAISESSLDNTGELFF
size: .; J: TRBJ1-1; D: .; V: TRBV19; DNA: TGTGCCAGTAGTATAGGCGGGGAGAACACTGAAGCTTTCTTT; CDR3: CASSIGGENTEAFF
size: .; J: TRBJ2-3; D: .; V: TRBV28; DNA: TGTGCCAGCAGTTTAGGCCTAGCATCCGATACGCAGTATTTT; CDR3: CASSLGLASDTQYF
size: .; J: TRBJ2-3; D: .; V: TRBV9; DNA: TGTGCCAGCAGCACTAGAGGCGCAGATACGCAGTATTTT; CDR3: CASSTRGADTQYF
size: .; J: TRBJ2-7; D: TRBD1; V: TRBV5-1; DNA: TGCGCCAGCAGCTTGGTTCAGGGGGCAGAGAAGCAGTACTTC; CDR3: CASSLVQGAEKQYF
size: .; J: TRBJ1-2; D: .; V: TRBV20-1; DNA: TGCAGTGCGCCAATGGGGGGGGGCTACACCTTC; CDR3: CSAPMGGGYTF
size: .; J: TRBJ1-2; D: .; V: TRBV10-3; DNA: TGTGCCATCAGCGGAGACTATGGCTACACCTTC; CDR3: CAISGDYGYTF
size: .; J: TRBJ2-1; D: .; V: TRBV6-6; DNA: TGTGCCAGCAGTCCGTTAACGGTACCCTACAATGAGCAGTTCTTC; CDR3: CASSPLTVPYNEQFF
size: .; J: TRBJ1-2; D: TRBD1; V: TRBV14; DNA: TGTGCCAGCAGGGGGACAGGGGACTATGGCTACACCTTC; CDR3: CASRGTGDYGYTF
size: .; J: TRBJ2-3; D: .; V: TRBV7-9; DNA: TGTGCCAGCAGCTTACCAGACACAGATACGCAGTATTTT; CDR3: CASSLPDTDTQYF
size: .; J: TRBJ1-4; D: .; V: TRBV7-9; DNA: TGTGCCAGCAGCCAGGGTTCAACTAATGAAAAACTGTTTTTT; CDR3: CASSQGSTNEKLFF
size: .; J: TRBJ2-1; D: TRBD2; V: TRBV5-1; DNA: TGCGCCAGCACCCGGGAGCGGGAGCTCCCTAATGAGCAGTTCTTC; CDR3: CASTRERELPNEQFF
size: .; J: TRBJ2-7; D: .; V: TRBV7-8; DNA: TGTGCCAGCAGCTTAGTCACGGGATCTTACGAGCAGTACTTC; CDR3: CASSLVTGSYEQYF
size: once; J: TRBJ1-1; D: TRBD1; V: TRBV18; DNA: TGTGCCAGCTCACCAAGCGGGACAGGGAAAGCTTTCTTT; CDR3: CASSPSGTGKAFF
size: once; J: TRBJ1-5; D: TRBD1; V: TRBV15; DNA: TGTGCCACCAGCAGGGACAGGGGGCTTACTCAGCCCCAGCATTTT; CDR3: CATSRDRGLTQPQHF
size: .; J: TRBJ1-5; D: TRBD1; V: TRBV11-2; DNA: TGTGCCAGCAGCTTAGCGGCAGGGGGGCAGCCCCAGCATTTT; CDR3: CASSLAAGGQPQHF
size: .; J: TRBJ1-5; D: TRBD1; V: TRBV30; DNA: TGTGCCGCGGACCAGGGGGCTCTTCAGCCCCAGCATTTT; CDR3: CAADQGALQPQHF
size: .; J: TRBJ1-4; D: .; V: TRBV7-3; DNA: TGTGCCAGCAGCTTAAGGGCAGGGGATGAAAAACTGTTTTTT; CDR3: CASSLRAGDEKLFF
size: .; J: TRBJ1-2; D: TRBD1; V: TRBV6-1; DNA: TGTGCCAGCAGTGATTACGGGACAGGGAGGTATGGCTATGGCTACACCTTC; CDR3: CASSDYGTGRYGYGYTF
size: .; J: TRBJ1-1; D: .; V: TRBV18; DNA: TGTGCCAGCTCACCACGCAGACAGGACGGGGCGACTGAAGCTTTCTTT; CDR3: CASSPRRQDGATEAFF
size: once; J: TRBJ2-1; D: TRBD1; V: TRBV29-1; DNA: TGCAGCGTGAGGGGGCTAACCTACAATGAGCAGTTCTTC; CDR3: CSVRGLTYNEQFF
size: .; J: TRBJ1-1; D: .; V: TRBV10-3; DNA: TGTGCCATCAGTGAGCAAGCGGGCCTGAACACTGAAGCTTTCTTT; CDR3: CAISEQAGLNTEAFF
size: .; J: TRBJ2-7; D: TRBD2; V: TRBV7-6; DNA: TGTGCCAGCAGCCCATCGATCGGGGGGGAGCAGTACTTC; CDR3: CASSPSIGGEQYF
size: once; J: TRBJ2-7; D: .; V: TRBV9; DNA: TGTGCCAGCAGCGTAGGCAGGGGAGGGGACGAGCAGTACTTC; CDR3: CASSVGRGGDEQYF
size: .; J: TRBJ2-1; D: .; V: TRBV5-4; DNA: TGTGCCTGCCCAGGGTCCAGCTCCTACAATGAGCAGTTCTTC; CDR3: CACPGSSSYNEQFF
size: .; J: TRBJ1-3; D: .; V: TRBV5-1; DNA: TGCGCCAGCAGCTTGGATTCCCAATCTGGAAACACCATATATTTT; CDR3: CASSLDSQSGNTIYF
size: .; J: TRBJ1-1; D: .; V: TRBV6-5; DNA: TGTGCCAGCAGTGGGGAGGTTGACGAAGCTTTCTTT; CDR3: CASSGEVDEAFF
size: .; J: TRBJ2-5; D: TRBD2; V: TRBV5-1; DNA: TGCGCCAGCAGCTTGGGTACGGGAGGCCAAGAGACCCAGTACTTC; CDR3: CASSLGTGGQETQYF
size: .; J: TRBJ2-7; D: .; V: TRBV30; DNA: TGTGCCTGGAGTTTCTTGCCAGCGGTGTCCTACGAGCAGTACTTC; CDR3: CAWSFLPAVSYEQYF